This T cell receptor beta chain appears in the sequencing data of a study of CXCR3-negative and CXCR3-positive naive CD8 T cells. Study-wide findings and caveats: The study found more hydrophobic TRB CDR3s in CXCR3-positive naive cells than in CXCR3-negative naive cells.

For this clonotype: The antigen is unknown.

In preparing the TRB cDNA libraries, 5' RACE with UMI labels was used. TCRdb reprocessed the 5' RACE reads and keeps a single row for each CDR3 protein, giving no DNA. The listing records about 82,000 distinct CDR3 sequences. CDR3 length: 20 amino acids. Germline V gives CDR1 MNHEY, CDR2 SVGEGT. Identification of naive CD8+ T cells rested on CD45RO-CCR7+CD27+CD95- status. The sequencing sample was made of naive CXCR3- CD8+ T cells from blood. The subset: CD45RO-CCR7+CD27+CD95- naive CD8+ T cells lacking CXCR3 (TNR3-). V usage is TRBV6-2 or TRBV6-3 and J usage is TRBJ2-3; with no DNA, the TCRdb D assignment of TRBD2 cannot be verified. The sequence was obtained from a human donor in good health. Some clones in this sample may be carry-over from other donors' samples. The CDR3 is CASITATSGGRTERTDTQYF.